The 8 T cell receptor beta chains listed next were all sequenced from one sample in a study of PD-1 blockade in classical Hodgkin lymphoma (dated by TCRdb to about 2020). The time point label corresponds to: cycle 2 day 1 (C2D1) of nivolumab. Every trial patient had relapsed following autologous stem cell transplantation, and prior brentuximab vedotin exposure was what differed among cohorts A, B and C. Receptor libraries were prepared by the immunoSEQ multiplex PCR assay. Entries here come from immuneACCESS through TCRdb and include only in-frame sequences with V and J called. Some clones fail to appear in such tables; in the studies checked, an unresolved V gene covers under half of the shortfall, and the cause of the remainder is unknown. The sample includes 20,000 to 30,000 clones, with about 86% observed a single time. The ten biggest clones cover around 20% of the sample. Specimen: peripheral blood mononuclear cells (PBMCs), collected before the second cycle of nivolumab. Receptors were obtained from a human donor with classical Hodgkin lymphoma.

J is TRBJ2-4 and V is TRBV2, with D tentatively TRBD2 (5 bases). This CDR3 is built from 14 residues. Germline V CDR1 and CDR2: SNHLY, FYNNEI. V was shortened by 3 bases and J by 6 bases, with 12 bases between the two germline ends. CDR3 residues: CASSDPAGSNIQYF. In DNA, the CDR3 is TGTGCCAGCAGTGACCCGGCGGGCTCAAACATTCAGTACTTC.

The chain recombines TRBV7-8 with TRBJ2-7, with 7 nucleotides matching TRBD1. Germline CDR1 and CDR2: SGHVS and FQNEAQ. This CDR3 is built from 14 residues. Trimming removed 5 bases from V and 7 bases from J; junction bases left unmatched: 11. CDR3: CASSPRDSSTEQYF. The DNA of the CDR3 is TGTGCCAGCAGCCCTCGGGACAGCTCAACAGAGCAGTACTTC.

The rearrangement links TRBV28 to TRBJ2-1, with TRBD1 identical over 7 bases. This CDR3 is built from 15 residues. V was pared by 5 bases and J by 3 bases, with 7 bases of the junction left unmatched. Germline V gene data show CDR1 as MDHEN and CDR2 as SYDVKM. The CDR3 DNA reads TGTGCCAGCAGTCCCACAGGGGTGGGCTACAATGAGCAGTTCTTC. This encodes CASSPTGVGYNEQFF.

This sequence joins TRBV29-1 and TRBJ2-7; 13 bases match TRBD2. Germline CDR1 is SQVTM and CDR2 is ANQGSEA. The CDR3 runs to 13 residues. J was trimmed by 2 bases and V by 7 bases; bases with no gene match: 2. CDR3 amino acids: CSAGLAGAYEQYF. The CDR3 DNA follows: TGCAGCGCTGGACTAGCGGGAGCCTACGAGCAGTACTTC.

The chain joins TRBV29-1 to TRBJ1-2, with 7 nucleotides matching TRBD1. The CDR3 contains 15 residues. V lost 7 bases and J lost 3; bases outside the gene matches: 14. The germline CDR1 and CDR2 sequences are SQVTM and ANQGSEA. This CDR3 is CSEKDRAPFYYGYTF. The DNA for the CDR3 is TGCAGCGAGAAAGACAGGGCCCCTTTTTACTATGGCTACACCTTC.

This sequence joins TRBV7-2 and TRBJ2-7; D unclear. CDR3 size: 14 residues. Trimming left V 0 bases short and J 1 base short, with 7 bases between. Germline V gene data show CDR1 as SGHTA and CDR2 as FQGNSA. The CDR3 nucleotides are TGTGCCAGCAGCTTAGCGGGTTCATCCTACGAGCAGTACTTC. Amino acids: CASSLAGSSYEQYF.

This clone was detected only a few times. This rearrangement joins TRBV11-2 to TRBJ1-5; D may be TRBD1 (5 bases). Germline V gene lookup returns CDR1 SGHAT and CDR2 FQNNGV. V was clipped by 5 bases and J by 1 base, with 12 bases between them. The CDR3 has 15 amino acids. This CDR3 is CASSTDEGSNQPQHF. In DNA, the CDR3 is TGTGCCAGCAGCACCGACGAGGGGAGCAATCAGCCCCAGCATTTT.

Only a few counts were recorded for this clone. V usage is TRBV5-1 and J usage is TRBJ2-2; D might be TRBD2 (5 bases). Germline-derived CDR1 and CDR2 are SGHRS and YFSETQ. The CDR3 length is 15 residues. V lost 0 bases and J 5 bases, leaving 11 bases between the germline ends. As DNA, the CDR3 is TGCGCCAGCAGCTTGGCGGAGGCAGGTACCGGGGAGCTGTTTTTT. Encoded protein: CASSLAEAGTGELFF.